This TCR beta chain is from a study of graft-versus-host responses after intestinal transplantation. Trimming took 5 bases from V and 4 from J, leaving 14 bases between them. The CDR3 runs to 14 residues. CDR1 and CDR2 from the germline V gene are SEHNR and FQNEAQ (reference sequence). Clones were sequenced by immunoSEQ multiplex PCR, and TCRdb holds only the in-frame ones, with some missing. This sample has more than 20,000 clones, with roughly 80% found just once. Here the sequenced sample was PBMCs, taken around 29 days after intestinal transplant. V and J are TRBV7-9 and TRBJ1-2, with D tentatively TRBD1 (6 bases). The sequence was collected from a human patient who received an intestinal transplant, so some T cells may come from the graft donor. The CDR3 reads CASSPNGQPYGYTF. CDR3 bases: TGTGCCAGCAGCCCAAACGGACAGCCCTATGGCTACACCTTC.